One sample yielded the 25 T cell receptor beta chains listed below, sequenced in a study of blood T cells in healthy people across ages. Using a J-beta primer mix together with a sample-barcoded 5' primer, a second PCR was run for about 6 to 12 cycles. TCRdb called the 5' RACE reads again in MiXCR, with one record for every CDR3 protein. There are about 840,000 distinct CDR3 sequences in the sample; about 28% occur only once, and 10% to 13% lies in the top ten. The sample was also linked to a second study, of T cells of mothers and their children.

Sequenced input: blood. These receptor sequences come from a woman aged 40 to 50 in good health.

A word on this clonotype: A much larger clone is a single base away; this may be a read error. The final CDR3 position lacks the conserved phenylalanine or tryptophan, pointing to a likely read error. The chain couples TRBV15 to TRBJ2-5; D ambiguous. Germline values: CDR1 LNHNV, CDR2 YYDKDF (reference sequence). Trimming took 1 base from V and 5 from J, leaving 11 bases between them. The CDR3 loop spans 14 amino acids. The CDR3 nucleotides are TGTGCCACCAGCAGAGGAGAGATCCTGGAGACCCAGTACGTC. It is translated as CATSRGEILETQYV.

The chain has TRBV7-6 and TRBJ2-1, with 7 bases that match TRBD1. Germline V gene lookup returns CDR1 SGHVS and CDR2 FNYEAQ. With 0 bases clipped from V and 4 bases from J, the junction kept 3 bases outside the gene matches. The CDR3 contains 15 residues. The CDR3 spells CASSLALGQYNEQFF. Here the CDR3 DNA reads TGTGCCAGCAGCTTAGCGTTGGGACAGTACAATGAGCAGTTCTTC.

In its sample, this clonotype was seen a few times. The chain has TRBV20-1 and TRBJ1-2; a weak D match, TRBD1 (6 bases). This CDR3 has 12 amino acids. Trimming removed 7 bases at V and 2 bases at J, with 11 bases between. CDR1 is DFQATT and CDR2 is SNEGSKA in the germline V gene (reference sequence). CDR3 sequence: CSGLQGNYGYTF. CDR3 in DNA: TGCAGTGGTCTACAGGGAAACTATGGCTACACCTTC.

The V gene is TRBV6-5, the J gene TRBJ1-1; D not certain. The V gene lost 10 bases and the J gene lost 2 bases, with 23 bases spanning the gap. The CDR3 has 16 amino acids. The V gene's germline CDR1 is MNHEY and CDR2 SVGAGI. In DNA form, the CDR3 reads TGTGCCACAAAGCGGACCCCCACCTGGCCCAACACTGAAGCTTTCTTT. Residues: CATKRTPTWPNTEAFF.

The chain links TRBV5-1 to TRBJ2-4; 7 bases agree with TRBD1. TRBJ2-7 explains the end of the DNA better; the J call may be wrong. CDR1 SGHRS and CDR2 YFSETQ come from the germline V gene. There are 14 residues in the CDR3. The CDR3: CASSFWDSNYEQYF. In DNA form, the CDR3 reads TGCGCCAGCAGCTTCTGGGACAGCAACTACGAGCAGTACTTC.

The CDR3 DNA follows: TGCAGTGCTAGGTGGGGCGGCGATGGCTACACCTTC. This translates into CSARWGGDGYTF. The chain uses TRBV20-1 and TRBJ1-2; a possible D gene is TRBD1 (5 bases). V gave up 3 bases and J gave up 6 bases, with 11 bases separating them. The germline CDR1 and CDR2 sequences are DFQATT and SNEGSKA (reference sequence). The CDR3 spans 12 residues.

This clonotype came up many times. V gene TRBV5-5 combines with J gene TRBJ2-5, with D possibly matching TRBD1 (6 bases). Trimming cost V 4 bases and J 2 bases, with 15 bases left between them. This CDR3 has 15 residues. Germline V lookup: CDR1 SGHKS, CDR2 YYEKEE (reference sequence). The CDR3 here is CASSPGAGGQETQYF. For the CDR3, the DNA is TGTGCCAGCAGCCCAGGGGCGGGCGGGCAAGAGACCCAGTACTTC.

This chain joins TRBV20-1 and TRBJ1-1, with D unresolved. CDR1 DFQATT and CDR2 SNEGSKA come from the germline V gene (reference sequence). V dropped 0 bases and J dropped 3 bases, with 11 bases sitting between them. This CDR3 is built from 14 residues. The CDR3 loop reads CSARDSGLYTEAFF. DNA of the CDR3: TGCAGTGCTAGAGATTCCGGGCTTTACACTGAAGCTTTCTTT.

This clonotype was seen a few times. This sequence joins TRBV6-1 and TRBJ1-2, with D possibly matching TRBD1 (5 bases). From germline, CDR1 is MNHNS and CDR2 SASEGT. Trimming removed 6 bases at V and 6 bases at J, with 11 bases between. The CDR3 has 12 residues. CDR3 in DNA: TGTGCCAGCAGCGATCGGGGGAATGGCTACACCTTC. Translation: CASSDRGNGYTF.

The CDR3 loop reads CASNSYRGEGNTIYF. DNA for the CDR3: TGTGCCAGCAACTCCTACAGGGGTGAAGGAAACACCATATATTTT. The chain combines TRBV7-2 with TRBJ1-3; 7 bases agree with TRBD1. V dropped 7 bases and J dropped 4; count of bases not matched to a gene: 10. Germline values: CDR1 SGHTA, CDR2 FQGNSA. CDR3 length: 15 residues.

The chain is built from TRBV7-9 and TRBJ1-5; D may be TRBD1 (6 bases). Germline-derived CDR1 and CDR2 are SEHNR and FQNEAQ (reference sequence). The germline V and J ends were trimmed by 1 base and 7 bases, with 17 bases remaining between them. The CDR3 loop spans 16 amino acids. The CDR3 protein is CASSLEGARGEQPQHF. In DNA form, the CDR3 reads TGTGCCAGCAGCTTAGAAGGTGCCAGGGGAGAACAGCCCCAGCATTTT.

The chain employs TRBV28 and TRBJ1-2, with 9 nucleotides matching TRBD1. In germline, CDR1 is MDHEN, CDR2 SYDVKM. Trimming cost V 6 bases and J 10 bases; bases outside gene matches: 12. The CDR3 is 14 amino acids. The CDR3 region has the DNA TGTGCCAGCAGCCCCAGTTTGGGACAGGGACTCTACACCTTC. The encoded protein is CASSPSLGQGLYTF.

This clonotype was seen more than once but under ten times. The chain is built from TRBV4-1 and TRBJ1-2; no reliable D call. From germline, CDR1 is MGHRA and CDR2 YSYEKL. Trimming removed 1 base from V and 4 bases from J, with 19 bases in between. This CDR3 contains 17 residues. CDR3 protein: CASSQATAPATVYGYTF. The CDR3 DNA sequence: TGCGCCAGCAGCCAAGCGACGGCCCCTGCCACTGTCTATGGCTACACCTTC.

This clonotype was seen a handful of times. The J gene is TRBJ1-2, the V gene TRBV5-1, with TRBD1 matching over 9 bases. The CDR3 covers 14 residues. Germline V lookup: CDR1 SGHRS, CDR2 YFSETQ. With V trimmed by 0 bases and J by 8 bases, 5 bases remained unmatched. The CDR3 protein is CASSLVGTGQGYTF. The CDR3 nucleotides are TGCGCCAGCAGCTTGGTGGGGACAGGGCAAGGCTACACCTTC.

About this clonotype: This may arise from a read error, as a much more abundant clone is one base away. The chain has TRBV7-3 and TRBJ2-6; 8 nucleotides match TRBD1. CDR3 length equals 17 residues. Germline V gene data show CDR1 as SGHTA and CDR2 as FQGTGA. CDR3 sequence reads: CASSLSAGGSGTNVLTF. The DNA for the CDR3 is TGTGCCAGCAGCTTATCCGCAGGGGGCTCTGGGACCAACGTCCTGACTTTC.

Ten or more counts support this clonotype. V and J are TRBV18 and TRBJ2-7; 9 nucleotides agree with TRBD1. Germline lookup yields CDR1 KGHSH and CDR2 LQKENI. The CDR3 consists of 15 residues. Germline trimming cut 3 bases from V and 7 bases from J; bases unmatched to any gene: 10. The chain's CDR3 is CASSPVPGQGGEQYF. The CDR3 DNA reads TGTGCCAGCTCACCCGTCCCGGGACAGGGAGGTGAGCAGTACTTC.

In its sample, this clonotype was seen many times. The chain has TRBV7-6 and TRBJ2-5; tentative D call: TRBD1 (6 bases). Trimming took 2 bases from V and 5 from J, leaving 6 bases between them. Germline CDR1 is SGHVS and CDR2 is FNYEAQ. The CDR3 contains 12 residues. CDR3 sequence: CASSLRGETQYF. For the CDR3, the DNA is TGTGCCAGCAGCTTAAGGGGGGAGACCCAGTACTTC.

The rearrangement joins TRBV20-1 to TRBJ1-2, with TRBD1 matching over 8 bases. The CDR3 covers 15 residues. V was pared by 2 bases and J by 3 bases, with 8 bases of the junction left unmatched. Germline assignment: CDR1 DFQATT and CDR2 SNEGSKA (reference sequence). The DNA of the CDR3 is TGCAGTGCTAGATTCCAGGGGGCAAGAGACTATGGCTACACCTTC. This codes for CSARFQGARDYGYTF.

CDR3 bases: TGTGCCAGCAGTTGCTCGCGGCAGGAAAACGAAAAACTGTTTTTT. Residues: CASSCSRQENEKLFF. The chain employs TRBV6-6 and TRBJ1-4; D is unresolved. V lost 4 bases and J lost 8, with 17 bases in between. Germline CDR1 and CDR2: MNHNY and SVGAGI (reference sequence). The CDR3 spans 15 residues.

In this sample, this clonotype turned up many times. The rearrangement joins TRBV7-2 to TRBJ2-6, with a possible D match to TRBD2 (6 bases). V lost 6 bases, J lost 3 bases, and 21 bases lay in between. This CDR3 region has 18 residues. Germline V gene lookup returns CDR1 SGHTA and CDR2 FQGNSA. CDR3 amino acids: CASSPAGTGFLGANVLTF. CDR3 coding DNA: TGTGCCAGCAGTCCCGCAGGGACTGGGTTTCTTGGGGCCAACGTCCTGACTTTC. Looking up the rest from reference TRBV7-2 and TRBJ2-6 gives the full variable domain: GAGVSQSPSNKVTEKGKDVELRCDPISGHTALYWYRQSLGQGLEFLIYFQGNSAPDKSGLPSDRFSAERTGGSVSTLTIQRTQQEDSAVYLCASSPAGTGFLGANVLTFGAGSRLTVL.

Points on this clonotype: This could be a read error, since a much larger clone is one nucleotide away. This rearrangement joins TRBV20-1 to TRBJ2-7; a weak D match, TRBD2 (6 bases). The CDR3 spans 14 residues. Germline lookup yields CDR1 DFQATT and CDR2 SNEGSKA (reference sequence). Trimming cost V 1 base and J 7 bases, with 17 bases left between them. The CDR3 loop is CSARVVSGENEQYF. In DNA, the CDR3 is TGCAGTGCTAGAGTAGTCTCGGGGGAGAATGAGCAGTACTTC.

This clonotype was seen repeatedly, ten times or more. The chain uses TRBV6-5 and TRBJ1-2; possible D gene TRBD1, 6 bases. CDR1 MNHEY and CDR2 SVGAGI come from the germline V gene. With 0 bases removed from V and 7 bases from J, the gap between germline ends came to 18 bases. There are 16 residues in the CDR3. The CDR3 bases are TGTGCCAGCAGTTACTCGGCGGACAGTCTCAGAGGTGGCTACACCTTC. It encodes CASSYSADSLRGGYTF.

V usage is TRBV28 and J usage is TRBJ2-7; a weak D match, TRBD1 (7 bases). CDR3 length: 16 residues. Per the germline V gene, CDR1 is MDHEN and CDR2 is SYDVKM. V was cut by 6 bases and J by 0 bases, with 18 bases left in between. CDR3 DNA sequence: TGTGCCAGCAGGCCAACCCAGGGGGGTGGCTCCTACGAGCAGTACTTC. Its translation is CASRPTQGGGSYEQYF. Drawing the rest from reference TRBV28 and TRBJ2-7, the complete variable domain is DVKVTQSSRYLVKRTGEKVFLECVQDMDHENMFWYRQDPGLGLRLIYFSYDVKMKEKGDIPEGYSVSREKKERFSLILESASTNQTSMYLCASRPTQGGGSYEQYFGPGTRLTVT.

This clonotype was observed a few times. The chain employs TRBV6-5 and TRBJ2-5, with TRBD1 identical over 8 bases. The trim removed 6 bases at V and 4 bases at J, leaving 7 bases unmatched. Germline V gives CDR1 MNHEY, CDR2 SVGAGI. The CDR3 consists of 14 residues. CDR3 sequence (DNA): TGTGCCAGCAGAACGGCACAGGGGGGAGAGACCCAGTACTTC. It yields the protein CASRTAQGGETQYF.

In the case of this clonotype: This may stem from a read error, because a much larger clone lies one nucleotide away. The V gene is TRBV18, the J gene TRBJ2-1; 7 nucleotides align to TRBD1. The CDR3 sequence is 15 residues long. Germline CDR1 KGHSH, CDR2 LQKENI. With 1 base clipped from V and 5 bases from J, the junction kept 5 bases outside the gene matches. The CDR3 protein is CASSPLGQRNNEQFF. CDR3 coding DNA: TGTGCCAGCTCACCACTGGGACAGAGGAACAATGAGCAGTTCTTC.